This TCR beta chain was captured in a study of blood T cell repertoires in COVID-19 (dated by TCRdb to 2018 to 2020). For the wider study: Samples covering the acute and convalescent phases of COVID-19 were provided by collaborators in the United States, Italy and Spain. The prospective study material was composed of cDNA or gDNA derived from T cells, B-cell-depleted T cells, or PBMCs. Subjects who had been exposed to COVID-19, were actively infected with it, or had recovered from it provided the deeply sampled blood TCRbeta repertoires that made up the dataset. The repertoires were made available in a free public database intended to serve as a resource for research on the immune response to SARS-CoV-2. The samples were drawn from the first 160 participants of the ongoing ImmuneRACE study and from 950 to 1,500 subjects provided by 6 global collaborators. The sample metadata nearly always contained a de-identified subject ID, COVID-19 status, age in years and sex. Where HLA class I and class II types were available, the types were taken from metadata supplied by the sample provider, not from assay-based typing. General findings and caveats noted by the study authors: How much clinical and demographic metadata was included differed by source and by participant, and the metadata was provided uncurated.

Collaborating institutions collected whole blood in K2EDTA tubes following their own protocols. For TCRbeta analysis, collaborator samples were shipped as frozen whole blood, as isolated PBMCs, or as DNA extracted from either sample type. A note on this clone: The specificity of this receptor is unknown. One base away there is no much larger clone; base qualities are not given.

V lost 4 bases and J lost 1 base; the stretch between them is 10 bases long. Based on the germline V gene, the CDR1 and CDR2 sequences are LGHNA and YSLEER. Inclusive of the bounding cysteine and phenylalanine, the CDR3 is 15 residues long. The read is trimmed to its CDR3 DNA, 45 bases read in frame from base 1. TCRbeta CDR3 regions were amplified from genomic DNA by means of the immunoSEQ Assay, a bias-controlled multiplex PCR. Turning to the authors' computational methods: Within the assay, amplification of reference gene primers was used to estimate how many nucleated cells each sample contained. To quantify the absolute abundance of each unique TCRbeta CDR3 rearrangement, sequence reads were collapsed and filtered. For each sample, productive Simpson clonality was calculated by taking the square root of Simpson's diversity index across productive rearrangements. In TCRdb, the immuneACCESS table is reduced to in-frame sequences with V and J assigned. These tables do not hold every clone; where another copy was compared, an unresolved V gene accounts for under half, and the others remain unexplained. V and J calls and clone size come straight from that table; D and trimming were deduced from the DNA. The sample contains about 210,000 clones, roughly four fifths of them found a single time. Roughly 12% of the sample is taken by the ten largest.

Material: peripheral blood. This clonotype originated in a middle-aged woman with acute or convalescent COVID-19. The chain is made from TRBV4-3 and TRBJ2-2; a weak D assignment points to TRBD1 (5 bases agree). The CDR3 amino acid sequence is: CASSPRQGNTGELFF. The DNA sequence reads TGCGCCAGCAGCCCCCGCCAGGGGAACACCGGGGAGCTGTTTTTT.